This TCR beta chain derives from a study of cytomegalovirus exposure and HLA in healthy donors. The PCR ran on 60 Vbeta and 13 Jbeta primers. Repertoires were generated with immunoSEQ multiplex PCR, while TCRdb's copy carries only in-frame clones and drops some. The sample records some 200,000 clones, roughly 80% being singletons. CDR3 length equals 12 residues. The V end lost 7 bases, the J end lost 2 bases, and 9 bases lay between the germline ends. Germline values: CDR1 MDHEN, CDR2 SYDVKM. As for this clone: Its antigen is still unknown.

General observations from the study: Among CMV-associated TCR beta chains, most appeared HLA-restricted in a later analysis.

The sequenced sample consisted of PBMCs. The chain employs TRBV28 and TRBJ2-7; the D gene is possibly TRBD2 (5 bases). The receptor's source is a man over 45 in good health and CMV-seronegative. The chain's CDR3 is CASKQAAYEQYF. The CDR3 DNA sequence: TGTGCCAGCAAACAAGCGGCCTACGAGCAGTACTTC. The whole variable domain, remainder taken from reference TRBV28 and TRBJ2-7, is DVKVTQSSRYLVKRTGEKVFLECVQDMDHENMFWYRQDPGLGLRLIYFSYDVKMKEKGDIPEGYSVSREKKERFSLILESASTNQTSMYLCASKQAAYEQYFGPGTRLTVT.